This TCR beta chain was captured by sequencing in a study of post-analysis software for immune sequencing data. The CDR3 has 14 residues. V gave up 0 bases and J gave up 3 bases; unmatched junction bases: 4. The V gene's germline CDR1 is DFQATT and CDR2 SNEGSKA (reference sequence). This clonotype was counted at least ten times. Antigen: not known. Study-wide points: When compared against controls, multiple sclerosis patients showed significantly lower normalized Chao1 diversity.

Unique-molecular-identifier-tagged TCR beta cDNA libraries were used. TCRdb used MiXCR to reprocess the PCR reads, holding one entry per CDR3 protein. Among 160,000 or so distinct CDR3 sequences listed, about 34% were seen once. The source is a girl aged 5-17 years with multiple sclerosis. This chain links TRBV20-1 with TRBJ2-7, with 8 bases matching TRBD1. The material sequenced was blood, taken after autologous hematopoietic stem cell transplantation. The DNA of the CDR3 is TGCAGTGCTAGAGAAGGACAGGGTCTCTACGAGCAGTACTTC. Its translation is CSAREGQGLYEQYF.